This TCR beta chain is from a study of CD8+ T cells in alopecia areata (dated by TCRdb to the late 2010s). The study in broad terms: The treated patients, all with moderate-to-severe alopecia areata, were enrolled in an open-label pilot trial of oral tofacitinib given at 5 to 10 mg twice daily. RNA was extracted with the PAXgene miRNA kit for fixed scalp, the miRNeasy kit for PBMCs, and the RNeasy kit for mouse skin. Tofacitinib-treated patients had biopsies at baseline and at 4 and 24 weeks of treatment, with a later scalp biopsy in several patients. Scalp tissue and sorted CD4+ and CD8+ peripheral blood T cells from patchy and totalis/universalis alopecia areata patients and from healthy controls were covered by human TCRbeta sequencing. The study used high-throughput TCRbeta sequencing to examine T cell clonal expansion in alopecia areata, in both the C3H/HeJ mouse model and human patients. Scalp clonality was compared among normal scalp (n=4), patchy alopecia areata scalp (n=8), and alopecia totalis/universalis scalp (n=8). TCRbeta CDR3 regions were amplified by immunoSEQ multiplex PCR with 35 Vbeta forward and 13 Jbeta reverse primers. Tofacitinib was administered for 6 to 18 months, and 6 months of follow-up off drug were then conducted to assess delayed response and recurrence. Results the study describes overall, beyond this receptor: TCR sequences shared between patients were less clear than in mice, possibly partly because of HLA diversity in the patient population. Scalp TCR repertoire analysis is complicated because resident alphabeta T cells in normal human skin are also sequenced, whereas mouse skin is dominated by gammadelta T cells. Lesional scalp, especially in alopecia totalis/universalis, showed higher clonality and more expanded CD8+ clones than normal scalp, suggesting antigenic drive.

A word on this clone: What antigen it recognizes has not been identified. No base quality values were provided; no much bigger clone lies one nucleotide off.

Libraries were constructed by the immunoSEQ multiplex PCR assay. For TCR sequencing, RNA was extracted from every sample and reverse transcribed into cDNA to serve as template. First-strand cDNA was synthesized using SuperScript III with a 2:1 mix of oligo-dT and random hexamers. A synthetic immune receptor repertoire was used to measure amplification bias, and any remaining bias was corrected computationally. The paper's processing steps were these. Raw reads were preprocessed for error removal, and CDR3 was defined according to IMGT conventions as running from the conserved cysteine to phenylalanine. Clonality was computed as 1 minus the Shannon entropy, with the entropy normalized by log2 of the number of productive unique TCRs. CD4 or CD8 identity of scalp clones was inferred by cross-referencing scalp TCRbeta sequences with sorted blood CD4 and CD8 repertoires. This is the immuneACCESS table as TCRdb keeps it, with only in-frame sequences that have V and J called. A part of the clones is gone; compared with another copy, unresolved V genes explain less than half, and the rest is unexplained. The D gene and trimming were derived from the DNA, and the V and J assignments and clone size from that table. For this sample the table gives 100,000 to 150,000 clones, of which about two fifths were detected only once. The ten most abundant clones make up approximately 2.8% of the sample.

V is cut by 8 bases and J by 2 bases, and the space between the germline ends is 5 bases. CDR1 and CDR2 are drawn from the germline V gene: LGHNA, YSLEER. The cysteine opens and the phenylalanine closes a CDR3 of 11 amino acids. CDR3 DNA only is kept here, 33 bases in frame from base 1. From alopecia areata patients, peripheral blood was collected along with lesional scalp punch biopsies. PBMCs were separated by density centrifugation and stained for CD3, CD4 and CD8, after which CD4+ and CD8+ T cells were sorted on a FACSAria. The sequence was collected from a human donor with alopecia areata. The V gene is TRBV4-3 and the J gene is TRBJ2-3; there is no confident call for the D gene. The source material was CD4+ T cells sorted from blood. Here the CDR3 is given as CASGPTDTQYF. Here is the DNA: TGCGCCAGCGGCCCCACAGATACGCAGTATTTT.